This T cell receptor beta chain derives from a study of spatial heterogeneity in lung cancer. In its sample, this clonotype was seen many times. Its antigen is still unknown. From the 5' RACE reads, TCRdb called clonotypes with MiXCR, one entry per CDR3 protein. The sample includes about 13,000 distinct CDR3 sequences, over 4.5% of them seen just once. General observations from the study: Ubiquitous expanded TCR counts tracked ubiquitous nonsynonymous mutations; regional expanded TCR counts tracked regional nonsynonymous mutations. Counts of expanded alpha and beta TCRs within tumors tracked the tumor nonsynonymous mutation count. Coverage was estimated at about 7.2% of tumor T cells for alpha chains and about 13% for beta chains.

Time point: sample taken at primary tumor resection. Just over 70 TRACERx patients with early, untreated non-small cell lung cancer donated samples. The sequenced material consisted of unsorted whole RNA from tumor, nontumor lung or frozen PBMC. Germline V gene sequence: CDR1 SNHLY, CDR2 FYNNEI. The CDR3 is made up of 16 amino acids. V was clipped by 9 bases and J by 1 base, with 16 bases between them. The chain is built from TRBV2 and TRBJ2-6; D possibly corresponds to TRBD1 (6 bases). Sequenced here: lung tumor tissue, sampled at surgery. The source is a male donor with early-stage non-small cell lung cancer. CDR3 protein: CASNRALLSGANVLTF. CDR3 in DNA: TGTGCCAGTAACAGGGCCCTTTTATCTGGGGCCAACGTCCTGACTTTC.